Below, 5 T cell receptor beta chains from the same sample are listed, as sequenced in a study of glioma-infiltrating T cells after dendritic cell vaccination. Assay: immunoSEQ multiplex PCR; the TCRdb copy retains only in-frame clones and omits some. The sample comprises under 130,000 clones, 80% to 90% of which are singletons, and around 12% rests with the top ten. Material: blood, obtained before dendritic cell vaccination. The receptor set was obtained from a human donor with glioblastoma.

The chain has TRBV5-1 and TRBJ1-1, with TRBD1 matching 8 bases. The junction had 7 bases not matched to a gene; V was cut back by 3 bases and J by 3 bases. Germline loops: CDR1 SGHRS, CDR2 YFSETQ. The CDR3 has 15 residues. The CDR3 loop is CASSWTGRKDTEAFF. The CDR3 DNA sequence: TGCGCCAGCAGCTGGACAGGGCGGAAGGACACTGAAGCTTTCTTT.

The chain links TRBV4-1 to TRBJ2-7; 9 bases align to TRBD1. V gave up 3 bases and J gave up 0 bases; unmatched junction bases: 3. The CDR3 totals 15 residues. Germline V gene sequence: CDR1 MGHRA, CDR2 YSYEKL. CDR3 sequence (DNA): TGCGCCAGCAGCCACGGGACAGGGTTCTCCTACGAGCAGTACTTC. Protein product: CASSHGTGFSYEQYF.

The chain uses TRBV27 and TRBJ2-7, with TRBD1 identical over 10 bases. Germline V gives CDR1 MNHEY, CDR2 SMNVEV (reference sequence). This CDR3 is 16 amino acids long. The ends lost 3 bases at V and 2 bases at J; junction bases unmatched: 7. The CDR3 loop reads CASSFRDRGPTYEQYF. The CDR3 DNA reads TGTGCCAGCAGTTTCCGGGACAGGGGACCTACCTACGAGCAGTACTTC.

The chain couples TRBV10-2 to TRBJ2-7; the D gene is possibly TRBD2 (5 bases). This CDR3 contains 15 residues. V shed 6 bases and J shed 1 base, with 16 bases lying between them. Germline V gives CDR1 WSHSY, CDR2 SAAADI. The CDR3 region has the DNA TGCGCCAGCAGATCCACTCTAGCCTTATCCTACGAGCAGTACTTC. Its translation is CASRSTLALSYEQYF.

V is TRBV4-1 and J is TRBJ2-3, with 13 bases matching TRBD2. This CDR3 spans 17 amino acids. The V segment lost 2 bases and the J segment 5 bases; nucleotides outside the gene matches: 7. Per germline, CDR1 MGHRA and CDR2 YSYEKL. The CDR3: CASSQTRLAGGIDTQYF. CDR3 coding DNA: TGCGCCAGCAGCCAAACCAGACTAGCGGGGGGTATAGATACGCAGTATTTT.